These 26 T cell receptor beta chains were all obtained from the same sample, sequenced in a study of T cells in women clearing cervical HPV infection. TCRdb keeps only in-frame clones here, not all; method: immunoSEQ multiplex PCR. The clone table shows 20,000 to 25,000 clones, with the ten largest holding roughly 10%. The material sequenced was blood buffy coat. These receptors were taken from a woman aged 18 to 75 with a cervical HPV16 infection that either progressed to CIN3+ or cleared (not recorded which).

To note about this clone: The read ends 3 residues early relative to the CDR3; the germline J gene fills the gap. The genes are TRBV7-8 and TRBJ2-7, with 11 nucleotides matching TRBD2. The length of the CDR3 is 17 residues. Looked up from germline, CDR1 is SGHVS and CDR2 is FQNEAQ. J was trimmed by 0 bases and V by 5 bases; bases with no gene match: 9. This CDR3 reads CASSRRTSGGSSYEQYF. The CDR3 DNA, read in part, is TGTGCCAGCAGCCGGCGTACTAGCGGGGGTTCCTCCTACGAG. The full variable domain, completed using reference TRBV7-8 and TRBJ2-7, is GAGVSQSPRYKVAKRGQDVALRCDPISGHVSLFWYQQALGQGPEFLTYFQNEAQLDKSGLPSDRFFAERPEGSVSTLKIQRTQQEDSAVYLCASSRRTSGGSSYEQYFGPGTRLTVT.

Regarding this clone: The CDR3 end is not reached by the read, which stops 3 residues before it; the germline J gene fills it in. This chain links TRBV19 with TRBJ1-1; TRBD1 agrees at 8 bases. The length of the CDR3 is 13 residues. J gave up 2 bases and V 6 bases, and 2 bases lay outside the gene matches. Germline assignment: CDR1 LNHDA and CDR2 SQIVND (reference sequence). The CDR3 loop reads CASRDRVNTEAFF. CDR3 DNA, as far as it was read: TGTGCCAGTAGGGACAGGGTAAACACTGAA.

Turning to this clone: The missing CDR3 end, 3 residues past where the read stops, is filled in from the germline J gene. V and J are TRBV29-1 and TRBJ1-2, with TRBD1 matching over 8 bases. CDR1 SQVTM and CDR2 ANQGSEA come from the germline V gene. CDR3 length equals 14 residues. The V and J ends lost 2 bases and 4 bases, in that order; junction bases with no gene match: 6. The CDR3 sequence: CSVESRGLSYGYTF. CDR3 DNA (partial): TGCAGCGTTGAAAGCAGGGGGCTAAGCTATGGC.

To note about this clone: The observed sequence ends 3 residues before the CDR3 terminus, with the missing tail filled in from the germline J gene. The chain links TRBV9 to TRBJ1-2; D ambiguous. This CDR3 is 16 amino acids long. Germline V lookup: CDR1 SGDLS, CDR2 YYNGEE. The CDR3 protein is CASSPLLPSGSSGYTF. The covered CDR3 bases are TGTGCCAGCAGCCCCCTTCTACCCTCAGGCTCCTCCGGC.

To note about this clone: The read ends 3 residues before the CDR3 terminus; that terminus is restored from the germline J gene. The chain carries TRBV5-4 and TRBJ2-6; D unclear. The V end was cut by 4 bases, the J end by 1 base, with 6 bases between. CDR1 and CDR2 (germline): SGHNT, YYREEE (reference sequence). The CDR3 sequence is 14 residues long. CDR3: CASSLISGANVLTF. Incomplete CDR3 DNA: TGTGCCAGCAGCCTAATTTCTGGGGCCAACGTC. The whole variable domain, remainder taken from reference TRBV5-4 and TRBJ2-6, is ETGVTQSPTHLIKTRGQQVTLRCSSQSGHNTVSWYQQALGQGPQFIFQYYREEENGRGNFPPRFSGLQFPNYSSELNVNALELDDSALYLCASSLISGANVLTFGAGSRLTVL.

Notes on this clone: Read data end 3 residues before the CDR3 end; the end is taken from the germline J gene. The rearrangement links TRBV2 to TRBJ2-3; D gene uncertain. V was shortened by 1 base and J by 0 bases, with 14 bases between the two germline ends. Germline V gene data show CDR1 as SNHLY and CDR2 as FYNNEI. The CDR3 is made up of 17 amino acids. CDR3 DNA (partial): TGTGCCAGCAGTGAAGTCGATTCTGGGCCTAGCACAGATACG. Translated, it gives CASSEVDSGPSTDT. The whole CDR3 sequence is CASSEVDSGPSTDTQYF.

Comments on this clone: The CDR3 is cut off 3 residues early in the read; its end comes from the germline J gene. The chain uses TRBV7-2 and TRBJ2-3; 15 bases fit TRBD2. The CDR3 consists of 15 residues. The V gene's germline CDR1 is SGHTA and CDR2 FQGNSA. V trimming: 5 bases; J trimming: 6 bases; junction bases outside the gene matches: 3. The DNA read from the CDR3 is TGTGCCAGCAGCAGGACTAGCGGGAGGGCGGATACG. It specifies CASSRTSGRADT. The full CDR3 protein is CASSRTSGRADTQYF.

A note on this clone: The sequence runs out 3 residues before the end of the CDR3; the remainder is reconstructed from the germline J gene. The chain links TRBV7-9 to TRBJ1-2; tentative D call: TRBD1 (6 bases). Germline CDR1 reads SEHNR; CDR2 reads FQNEAQ (reference sequence). The CDR3 is 15 residues long. CDR3 protein: CASSLPAGQSGGYTF. Partial CDR3 DNA: TGTGCCAGCAGTCTCCCCGCGGGACAATCGGGGGGC. The variable domain in full, with the rest retrieved from reference TRBV7-9 and TRBJ1-2, is DTGVSQNPRHKITKRGQNVTFRCDPISEHNRLYWYRQTLGQGPEFLTYFQNEAQLEKSRLLSDRFSAERPKGSFSTLEIQRTEQGDSAMYLCASSLPAGQSGGYTFGSGTRLTVV.

In regard to this clone: The read terminates 3 residues ahead of where the CDR3 ends, so the germline J gene completes it. V is TRBV18 and J is TRBJ2-7; 8 bases agree with TRBD2. The V gene's germline CDR1 is KGHSH and CDR2 LQKENI. The CDR3 sequence is 16 residues long. V trimming: 3 bases; J trimming: 1 base; junction bases outside the gene matches: 8. CDR3 region: CASSPYTSGASYEQYF. The part of the CDR3 DNA that was read is TGTGCCAGCTCACCCTATACTAGCGGAGCGTCCTACGAG.

Details on this clone: Sequencing ends 3 residues short of the CDR3 end; the germline J gene provides the rest. The genes are TRBV14 and TRBJ2-5, with 7 positions matching TRBD1. CDR1 is SGHDN and CDR2 is FVKESK in the germline V gene. The CDR3 is made up of 15 amino acids. After removal of 1 base from V and 7 bases from J, the junction contained 9 bases not matched to a gene. The CDR3 loop is CASSQGQGHVGTQYF. CDR3 DNA (partial): TGTGCCAGCAGCCAAGGACAGGGCCATGTAGGGACC. The entire variable domain, with the rest obtained from reference TRBV14 and TRBJ2-5, is as follows: EAGVTQFPSHSVIEKGQTVTLRCDPISGHDNLYWYRRVMGKEIKFLLHFVKESKQDESGMPNNRFLAERTGGTYSTLKVQPAELEDSGVYFCASSQGQGHVGTQYFGPGTRLLVL.

As concerns this clone: The read ends 3 residues early relative to the CDR3; the germline J gene fills the gap. The chain couples TRBV19 to TRBJ1-2; D remains ambiguous. The CDR3 totals 15 residues. Germline CDR1 reads LNHDA; CDR2 reads SQIVND (reference sequence). This CDR3 reads CASSIGTSGSNDYTF. The part of the CDR3 DNA that was read is TGTGCCAGTAGTATAGGGACTAGCGGGAGCAATGAC. The complete variable domain, with remaining parts taken from reference TRBV19 and TRBJ1-2, reads DGGITQSPKYLFRKEGQNVTLSCEQNLNHDAMYWYRQDPGQGLRLIYYSQIVNDFQKGDIAEGYSVSREKKESFPLTVTSAQKNPTAFYLCASSIGTSGSNDYTFGSGTRLTVV.

Points on this clone: Read sequence stops 3 residues before the CDR3 end, and the germline J gene provides the missing end. V is TRBV19 and J is TRBJ1-5, with D possibly matching TRBD1 (6 bases). Germline CDR1 LNHDA, CDR2 SQIVND (reference sequence). This CDR3 spans 15 amino acids. V dropped 2 bases and J dropped 4 bases, with 12 bases sitting between them. The CDR3 bases that were read are TGTGCCAGTAGTATATTCACAGGGATTAATCAGCCC. Protein: CASSIFTGINQP. The whole CDR3 sequence reads CASSIFTGINQPQHF.

For this clone: The read gets to within 3 residues of the CDR3 end, and the germline J gene fills in the rest. The chain links TRBV5-1 to TRBJ1-1, with TRBD1 as a possible D gene (6 bases). Trimming left V 1 base short and J 5 bases short, with 9 bases between. The germline V gene encodes CDR1 SGHRS and CDR2 YFSETQ. There are 13 residues in the CDR3. Partial CDR3 DNA: TGCGCCAGCAGCTTGAGGGGGGGGACTGAA. It translates to CASSLRGGTE. Given in full, the CDR3 is CASSLRGGTEAFF.

About this clone itself: The sequenced fragment ends 3 residues before the CDR3 boundary, so the rest is inferred from the germline J gene. This chain links TRBV6-1 with TRBJ1-2; TRBD1 might be the D (5 bases). CDR3 length equals 14 residues. The V end was cut by 1 base, the J end by 3 bases, with 9 bases between. CDR1 and CDR2 from the germline V gene are MNHNS and SASEGT. This chain's CDR3 is CASSEGQGDYGYTF. The CDR3 DNA, read in part, is TGTGCCAGCAGTGAAGGGCAGGGAGACTATGGC.

With respect to this clone: The CDR3 extends 3 residues past the end of the read, so its final part is completed from the germline J gene. This chain joins TRBV7-6 and TRBJ2-1, with D perhaps TRBD2 (6 bases). The length of the CDR3 is 14 residues. Looked up from germline, CDR1 is SGHVS and CDR2 is FNYEAQ. The V and J ends lost 2 bases and 6 bases respectively, with 11 bases between them. Here the CDR3 reads CASSLRRDSNEQFF. CDR3 DNA (partial): TGTGCCAGCAGCTTACGCCGGGACTCCAATGAG. The whole variable domain, remainder taken from reference TRBV7-6 and TRBJ2-1, is GAGVSQSPRYKVTKRGQDVALRCDPISGHVSLYWYRQALGQGPEFLTYFNYEAQQDKSGLPNDRFSAERPEGSISTLTIQRTEQRDSAMYRCASSLRRDSNEQFFGPGTRLTVL.

With regard to this clone: The read terminates 3 residues ahead of where the CDR3 ends, so the germline J gene completes it. The chain uses TRBV19 and TRBJ1-6; 10 nucleotides align to TRBD1. This CDR3 region has 15 residues. Germline V gene lookup returns CDR1 LNHDA and CDR2 SQIVND (reference sequence). After removal of 7 bases from V and 11 bases from J, the junction contained 11 bases not matched to a gene. The CDR3 sequence is CASNGQGGQDAPLHF. The sequenced part of the CDR3 DNA is TGTGCCAGTAATGGACAGGGGGGCCAAGACGCACCC. The variable domain in full, with the rest retrieved from reference TRBV19 and TRBJ1-6, is DGGITQSPKYLFRKEGQNVTLSCEQNLNHDAMYWYRQDPGQGLRLIYYSQIVNDFQKGDIAEGYSVSREKKESFPLTVTSAQKNPTAFYLCASNGQGGQDAPLHFGNGTRLTVT.

With regard to this clone: The observed sequence ends 3 residues before the CDR3 terminus, with the missing tail filled in from the germline J gene. The gene calls are TRBV2 and TRBJ1-1, with D tentatively TRBD1 (6 bases). Germline CDR1 is SNHLY and CDR2 is FYNNEI. This CDR3 has 10 residues. CDR3 sequence: CASLQGIAFF. The covered CDR3 bases are TGTGCCAGCTTGCAGGGGATA. Full variable domain (rest looked up from reference TRBV2 and TRBJ1-1): EPEVTQTPSHQVTQMGQEVILRCVPISNHLYFYWYRQILGQKVEFLVSFYNNEISEKSEIFDDQFSVERPDGSNFTLKIRSTKLEDSAMYFCASLQGIAFFGQGTRLTVV.

Of note for this clone: The missing CDR3 end, 3 residues past where the read stops, is filled in from the germline J gene. The chain has TRBV19 and TRBJ1-5; no clear D. Per germline, CDR1 LNHDA and CDR2 SQIVND (reference sequence). V was shortened by 3 bases and J by 2 bases, with 11 bases between the two germline ends. The CDR3 loop spans 15 amino acids. CDR3 DNA, as far as it was read: TGTGCCAGTAGTATTTTCACCTCGGGCAATCAGCCC. The encoded protein is CASSIFTSGNQP. The complete CDR3 protein is CASSIFTSGNQPQHF.

Remarks on this clone: The read halts 3 residues ahead of the CDR3 end, with the missing end drawn from the germline J gene. V usage is TRBV7-2 and J usage is TRBJ2-3; D not certain. Germline V gene lookup returns CDR1 SGHTA and CDR2 FQGNSA. Between the trimmed V and J ends, which lost 9 bases and 1 base, there was a span of 11 bases. The CDR3 covers 13 residues. The CDR3 bases that were read are TGTGCCAGTCGAGGCGGAGGCACAGATACG. This codes for CASRGGGTDT. The whole CDR3 protein is CASRGGGTDTQYF.

Notes on this clone: The read terminates 3 residues ahead of where the CDR3 ends, so the germline J gene completes it. The genes are TRBV20-1 and TRBJ2-7; TRBD2 aligns across 7 bases. This CDR3 region has 14 residues. Germline trimming cut 5 bases from V and 5 bases from J; bases unmatched to any gene: 12. Germline-derived CDR1 and CDR2 are DFQATT and SNEGSKA (reference sequence). The CDR3 sequence is CSAHQAGEGDEQYF. The CDR3 DNA, read in part, is TGCAGTGCTCATCAGGCGGGAGAGGGCGACGAG.

Turning to this clone: Coverage ceases 3 residues before the CDR3 finishes, and the germline J gene fills in the end. The chain has TRBV6-2 or TRBV6-3 and TRBJ1-6; the match to TRBD1 covers 10 bases. The V gene end was trimmed by 6 bases and the J gene end by 9 bases; junction bases not matched to a gene: 5. The CDR3 runs to 14 residues. Germline lookup yields CDR1 MNHEY and CDR2 SVGEGT. CDR3 DNA, as far as it was read: TGTGCCAGCAGACCCGGGACAGGGGTTTCACCC. Its protein is CASRPGTGVSP. The complete CDR3 protein is CASRPGTGVSPLHF.

The CDR3 bases that were read are TGTGCCAGTAGTATTAAACAGGGGGAGTCCTATGGC. Its translation: CASSIKQGESYG. Given in full, the CDR3 is CASSIKQGESYGYTF. The chain combines TRBV19 with TRBJ1-2, with TRBD1 matching over 8 bases. The read terminates 3 residues before the CDR3 end, so the remaining end is supplied by the germline J gene. CDR3 length: 15 residues. The V gene end was trimmed by 3 bases and the J gene end by 4 bases; junction bases not matched to a gene: 7. CDR1 and CDR2 from the germline V gene are LNHDA and SQIVND (reference sequence).

A note on this clone: The read ends 3 residues before the CDR3 terminus; that terminus is restored from the germline J gene. V is TRBV19 and J is TRBJ2-1; D ambiguous. CDR3 length: 14 amino acids. The V gene's germline CDR1 is LNHDA and CDR2 SQIVND (reference sequence). V gave up 9 bases and J gave up 1 base, with 13 bases separating them. The covered CDR3 bases are TGTGCCAGGAGATCCGGTCTATCCTACAATGAG. It is translated as CARRSGLSYNE. The complete CDR3 sequence is CARRSGLSYNEQFF.

Notes on this clone: The read gets to within 3 residues of the CDR3 end, and the germline J gene fills in the rest. The chain employs TRBV6-1 and TRBJ2-4; D uncertain. The germline V gene has CDR1 MNHNS and CDR2 SASEGT. CDR3 length: 12 amino acids. Incomplete CDR3 DNA: TGTGCCAGCAGTGAAGTAGAAATCCCT. The encoded protein is CASSEVEIP. The whole CDR3 sequence is CASSEVEIPQYF.

The part of the CDR3 DNA that was read is TGTGCCAGTAGTCCCGGACAGGGGGAAACCTACGAC. Translated, it gives CASSPGQGETYD. In full, the CDR3 is CASSPGQGETYDYTF. This sequence joins TRBV19 and TRBJ1-2, with 10 bases fitting TRBD1. The read finishes 3 residues shy of the CDR3 end, and the germline J gene is used to complete it. CDR3 length equals 15 residues. Germline lookup yields CDR1 LNHDA and CDR2 SQIVND (reference sequence). The entire variable domain, with the rest obtained from reference TRBV19 and TRBJ1-2, is as follows: DGGITQSPKYLFRKEGQNVTLSCEQNLNHDAMYWYRQDPGQGLRLIYYSQIVNDFQKGDIAEGYSVSREKKESFPLTVTSAQKNPTAFYLCASSPGQGETYDYTFGSGTRLTVV.

The CDR3 DNA, read in part, is TGCAGCGTTGAAGTGCGGGGATCCAAAAACATT. This encodes CSVEVRGSKNI. The CDR3 reads in full as CSVEVRGSKNIQYF. The rearrangement links TRBV29-1 to TRBJ2-4; possible D gene TRBD2, 6 bases. Read coverage stops 3 residues before the CDR3 terminus; the germline J gene supplies the remainder. The CDR3 contains 14 residues. The germline V gene encodes CDR1 SQVTM and CDR2 ANQGSEA. V lost 1 base and J lost 2, with 9 bases in between.